This entry features one T cell receptor beta chain sequence. The sample originates from a study of blood T cell repertoires in COVID-19. Study context: The United States, Italy and Spain were the sources of the acute and convalescent COVID-19 samples.

The CDR3 length is 15 residues. Per germline, CDR1 SGHDT and CDR2 YYEEEE. V trimming: 4 bases; J trimming: 4 bases; junction bases outside the gene matches: 4. The assay was immunoSEQ multiplex PCR, and TCRdb's table has in-frame clones only and misses some. This sample has some 100,000 clones, with 80% to 95% found just once. This chain joins TRBV5-6 and TRBJ2-5; TRBD2 aligns across 13 bases. Sequencing used peripheral blood. The receptor comes from a man over 45 with active COVID-19. CDR3 bases: TGTGCCAGCAGCCGGGGACTAGCGGGACGAGAGACCCAGTACTTC. Translating it yields CASSRGLAGRETQYF.